The 20 T cell receptor beta chains in this list originate from one sample, sequenced in a study of T cell responses to AZD1222 COVID-19 vaccine. Here immunoSEQ multiplex PCR was the method, and the copy in TCRdb shows in-frame clones only, minus some. The sample includes 120,000 or so clones, about 89% of them seen just once. This specimen consisted of peripheral blood, obtained 28 days after the second AZD1222 dose. Receptor source: an adult who received the AZD1222 COVID-19 vaccine.

The chain recombines TRBV6-6 with TRBJ1-3, with no clear D. Trimming took 5 bases from V and 0 from J, leaving 14 bases between them. In germline, CDR1 is MNHNY, CDR2 SVGAGI (reference sequence). This CDR3 has 16 residues. The CDR3 DNA sequence: TGTGCCAGCAGTAACACACAGCCTAGCTCTGGAAACACCATATATTTT. Protein product: CASSNTQPSSGNTIYF.

The chain uses TRBV11-2 and TRBJ2-3, with a possible D match to TRBD2 (6 bases). Germline values: CDR1 SGHAT, CDR2 FQNNGV. This CDR3 contains 14 residues. V gave up 5 bases and J gave up 4 bases, with 13 bases separating them. The CDR3 is CASSAGTFADTQYF. CDR3 bases: TGTGCCAGCAGCGCAGGGACTTTTGCAGATACGCAGTATTTT.

The chain links TRBV4-2 to TRBJ2-5; D is uncertain. Trimming removed 3 bases from V and 1 base from J, with 9 bases in between. Germline loops: CDR1 LGHNA, CDR2 YNFKEQ. This CDR3 region has 14 residues. CDR3 nucleotides: TGTGCCAGCAGCCAGGACCGAGTCCAAGAGACCCAGTACTTC. This sequence encodes CASSQDRVQETQYF.

The chain joins TRBV5-8 to TRBJ1-5, with D unclear. Germline CDR1 reads SGHTS; CDR2 reads YDEGEE. Trimming left V 1 base short and J 4 bases short, with 15 bases between. The CDR3 loop spans 16 amino acids. The CDR3, as DNA: TGTGCCAGCAGCTTGAATCCGGGCCATAAGAATCAGCCCCAGCATTTT. Its translation is CASSLNPGHKNQPQHF. The whole variable domain, remainder taken from reference TRBV5-8 and TRBJ1-5, is EAGVTQSPTHLIKTRGQQATLRCSPISGHTSVYWYQQALGLGLQFLLWYDEGEERNRGNFPPRFSGRQFPNYSSELNVNALELEDSALYLCASSLNPGHKNQPQHFGDGTRLSIL.

V and J are TRBV11-2 and TRBJ2-7, with D unclear. V lost 3 bases and J 7 bases, leaving 10 bases between the germline ends. This CDR3 spans 12 amino acids. In germline, CDR1 is SGHAT, CDR2 FQNNGV. CDR3: CASSLTVREQYF. The CDR3 DNA sequence: TGTGCCAGCAGCTTGACGGTCAGGGAGCAGTACTTC.

This sequence joins TRBV7-2 and TRBJ2-1; D call uncertain. CDR3 size: 11 residues. Trimming stripped 5 bases from V and 7 bases from J, with 6 bases between. Germline CDR1 is SGHTA and CDR2 is FQGNSA. CDR3 sequence (DNA): TGTGCCAGCAGCCAATTGAATGAGCAGTTCTTC. Its protein is CASSQLNEQFF.

This chain links TRBV7-9 with TRBJ1-1; D not resolved. The CDR3 sequence is 15 residues long. CDR1 SEHNR and CDR2 FQNEAQ come from the germline V gene (reference sequence). With 1 base removed from V and 5 bases from J, the gap between germline ends came to 14 bases. The CDR3 DNA is TGTGCCAGCAGCTTAGTGCAAGCGGGCGGGACTGAAGCTTTCTTT. The encoded protein is CASSLVQAGGTEAFF.

The chain recombines TRBV9 with TRBJ2-3; either TRBD1 or TRBD2 may fit D (6 bases each). Trimming removed 1 base at V and 4 bases at J, with 7 bases between. Germline V CDR1 and CDR2: SGDLS, YYNGEE. The length of the CDR3 is 13 residues. CDR3 nucleotide sequence: TGTGCCAGCAGCGTACGGGGGCCAGATACGCAGTATTTT. This encodes CASSVRGPDTQYF.

The chain carries TRBV5-5 and TRBJ2-5; 8 bases agree with TRBD1. Looked up from germline, CDR1 is SGHKS and CDR2 is YYEKEE (reference sequence). The trim removed 3 bases at V and 1 base at J, leaving 2 bases unmatched. The CDR3 is 14 residues long. CDR3 in DNA: TGTGCCAGCAGCTCGGGACAGGTCCAAGAGACCCAGTACTTC. It codes for CASSSGQVQETQYF.

This clone was observed a few times. The chain joins TRBV19 to TRBJ2-7; maybe TRBD2 (5 bases). V lost 5 bases to trimming and J lost 7 bases, with 24 bases between them. Germline V gives CDR1 LNHDA, CDR2 SQIVND (reference sequence). CDR3 length: 16 residues. In nucleotides, the CDR3 is TGTGCCAGTAGTGACTCGGCGGGCCCCGTGAGGGAGGAGCAGTACTTC. It codes for CASSDSAGPVREEQYF.

In its sample, this clone was seen once. This chain connects TRBV5-1 to TRBJ2-5; the D gene is possibly TRBD2 (6 bases). The CDR3 extends over 15 amino acids. Germline CDR1 is SGHRS and CDR2 is YFSETQ. Trimming left V 2 bases short and J 10 bases short, with 21 bases between. The CDR3 loop reads CASSFDGSGVRDQYF. In nucleotides, the CDR3 is TGCGCCAGCAGCTTCGACGGTTCGGGGGTGAGGGACCAGTACTTC.

The chain employs TRBV2 and TRBJ1-4; D gene ambiguous. The CDR3 is 14 amino acids. The germline CDR1 and CDR2 sequences are SNHLY and FYNNEI. V was cut by 7 bases and J by 4 bases, with 13 bases left in between. The CDR3 loop reads CASIEQPVNEKLFF. In DNA form, the CDR3 reads TGTGCCAGCATCGAGCAGCCAGTTAATGAAAAACTGTTTTTT.

The CDR3, as DNA: TGCGCCAGCAGCCAAGATTGGGGAGGGTCCACCCGGGAGACCCAGTACTTC. It yields the protein CASSQDWGGSTRETQYF. The chain recombines TRBV4-1 with TRBJ2-5; TRBD2 aligns across 7 bases. Germline-derived CDR1 and CDR2 are MGHRA and YSYEKL. This CDR3 spans 17 amino acids. The V and J ends lost 0 bases and 5 bases, in that order; junction bases with no gene match: 12.

J is TRBJ2-7 and V is TRBV6-5, with D perhaps assigned TRBD1 or TRBD2 (6 bases each). This CDR3 has 13 residues. CDR1 MNHEY and CDR2 SVGAGI come from the germline V gene. V lost 0 bases, J lost 9 bases, and 12 bases lay in between. The CDR3 DNA reads as TGTGCCAGCAGTTACTCGAGGGGGGCGGCGCAGTACTTC. Translating it yields CASSYSRGAAQYF.

This chain joins TRBV19 and TRBJ2-5; no definite D call. The germline V and J ends were trimmed by 4 bases and 2 bases, with 8 bases remaining between them. The germline V gene has CDR1 LNHDA and CDR2 SQIVND (reference sequence). This CDR3 is built from 13 residues. The CDR3 loop reads CASSTRPQETQYF. Here the CDR3 DNA reads TGTGCCAGTAGTACGCGACCGCAAGAGACCCAGTACTTC. The whole variable domain, filled in from reference TRBV19 and TRBJ2-5, reads DGGITQSPKYLFRKEGQNVTLSCEQNLNHDAMYWYRQDPGQGLRLIYYSQIVNDFQKGDIAEGYSVSREKKESFPLTVTSAQKNPTAFYLCASSTRPQETQYFGPGTRLLVL.

In DNA form, the CDR3 reads TGTGCCAGCAGCTTACTAGTCACCGGGGAGCTGTTTTTT. Protein sequence: CASSLLVTGELFF. The rearrangement links TRBV5-6 to TRBJ2-2; possibly TRBD2 for D (5 bases). The CDR3 is 13 residues long. CDR1 is SGHDT, CDR2 YYEEEE, per germline. The V and J ends lost 2 bases and 4 bases respectively, with 6 bases between them.

V and J are TRBV6-5 and TRBJ2-7; 11 bases align to TRBD1. The trim removed 2 bases at V and 4 bases at J, leaving 4 bases unmatched. Germline CDR1 and CDR2: MNHEY and SVGAGI. This CDR3 has 15 amino acids. CDR3 in DNA: TGTGCCAGCAGTTACACCGGGACAGGGGGTTACGAGCAGTACTTC. Its translation is CASSYTGTGGYEQYF.

This clone was recorded only once. V usage is TRBV7-9 and J usage is TRBJ1-2, with TRBD1 as a possible D gene (5 bases). CDR1 is SEHNR, CDR2 FQNEAQ, per germline (reference sequence). The CDR3 consists of 15 residues. The germline V and J ends were trimmed by 1 base and 7 bases, with 16 bases remaining between them. The DNA of the CDR3 is TGTGCCAGCAGCTTAGTAGGCAGGGAGGTCCGTGGCTACACCTTC. Translating gives CASSLVGREVRGYTF.

The chain is built from TRBV5-1 and TRBJ2-2, with D hard to call. The germline CDR1 and CDR2 sequences are SGHRS and YFSETQ. V lost 0 bases and J lost 7, with 4 bases in between. CDR3 length equals 12 residues. CDR3 sequence reads: CASSLVVGELFF. For the CDR3, the DNA is TGCGCCAGCAGCTTGGTGGTCGGGGAGCTGTTTTTT.

The chain uses TRBV4-1 and TRBJ2-7, with TRBD1 as a possible D gene (5 bases). The germline V gene encodes CDR1 MGHRA and CDR2 YSYEKL. CDR3 length: 14 amino acids. V was pared by 4 bases and J by 2 bases, with 12 bases between. The chain's CDR3 is CASSLWAGTYEQYF. For the CDR3, the DNA is TGCGCCAGCAGCCTCTGGGCAGGGACCTACGAGCAGTACTTC.